These 27 T cell receptor beta chains originate from one sample sequenced in a study of blood T cell repertoires in COVID-19. Clones were read by immunoSEQ multiplex PCR, and TCRdb kept only the in-frame ones, dropping some. Altogether about 140,000 clones are present, around 86% being singletons, with the ten largest covering about 4.3%. Sequencing input: peripheral blood. The receptors were gathered from a woman aged 80 or over with acute or convalescent COVID-19.

The J gene is TRBJ2-1, the V gene TRBV4-2; TRBD2 aligns across 7 bases. J was trimmed by 6 bases and V by 1 base; bases with no gene match: 9. CDR3 length: 16 residues. Germline CDR1 is LGHNA and CDR2 is YNFKEQ. The CDR3 protein is CASSQGGIGRRNEQFF. The DNA of the CDR3 is TGTGCCAGCAGCCAAGGAGGAATCGGGAGGCGCAATGAGCAGTTCTTC.

J is TRBJ1-2 and V is TRBV3-1 (or the pseudogene TRBV3-2), with a weak D call TRBD1 (5 bases). CDR1 LGHDT and CDR2 YNNKEL come from the germline V gene (reference sequence). Trimming shortened V by 2 bases and J by 4 bases, and 14 bases separated the two germline ends. The CDR3 sequence is 15 residues long. The CDR3 here is CASSQLDAGGYGYTF. CDR3 sequence (DNA): TGTGCCAGCAGCCAACTCGACGCGGGGGGCTATGGCTACACCTTC.

This clone was picked up a small number of times. The chain combines TRBV7-2 with TRBJ2-1; the match to TRBD1 covers 9 bases. The CDR3 runs 14 residues. Per the germline V gene, CDR1 is SGHTA and CDR2 is FQGNSA. Trimming took 5 bases from V and 6 from J; bases not matched to a gene: 5. CDR3 coding DNA: TGTGCCAGCAGCCTCGGGACAGGGAGCAATGAGCAGTTCTTC. It yields the protein CASSLGTGSNEQFF.

The chain combines TRBV6-5 with TRBJ2-7, with a tentative D call TRBD1 (6 bases). The CDR3 sequence is 13 residues long. Trimming left V 2 bases short and J 6 bases short, with 11 bases between. Germline CDR1 MNHEY, CDR2 SVGAGI. The CDR3 nucleotides read TGTGCCAGCAGTTACAACAGGGCGGCCGAGCAGTACTTC. Residues: CASSYNRAAEQYF.

The chain is built from TRBV28 and TRBJ2-7; 7 bases agree with TRBD2. After removal of 6 bases from V and 6 bases from J, the junction contained 8 bases not matched to a gene. The CDR3 runs to 13 residues. Germline loops: CDR1 MDHEN, CDR2 SYDVKM. CDR3 nucleotides: TGTGCCAGCAGCACCGGACTAGTTAGCGAGCAGTACTTC. The encoded protein is CASSTGLVSEQYF. Supplemented by reference TRBV28 and TRBJ2-7, the full variable domain reads DVKVTQSSRYLVKRTGEKVFLECVQDMDHENMFWYRQDPGLGLRLIYFSYDVKMKEKGDIPEGYSVSREKKERFSLILESASTNQTSMYLCASSTGLVSEQYFGPGTRLTVT.

The chain carries TRBV7-9 and TRBJ2-3; D perhaps matches TRBD2 (6 bases). The CDR3 length is 14 residues. V lost 4 bases and J 2 bases, leaving 10 bases between the germline ends. CDR1 SEHNR and CDR2 FQNEAQ come from the germline V gene (reference sequence). This CDR3 is CASSSGLFTDTQYF. The CDR3 nucleotides read TGTGCCAGCAGCTCGGGACTTTTCACAGATACGCAGTATTTT.

This sequence joins TRBV5-1 and TRBJ2-5, with a possible D match to TRBD1 (6 bases). This CDR3 has 14 residues. In germline, CDR1 is SGHRS, CDR2 YFSETQ. Between the trimmed V and J ends, which lost 4 bases and 0 bases, there was a span of 10 bases. The CDR3 DNA reads as TGCGCCAGCAGCCCCGACAGGTACCAAGAGACCCAGTACTTC. As protein: CASSPDRYQETQYF.

The V gene is TRBV5-4, the J gene TRBJ2-3, with 8 positions matching TRBD2. After removal of 4 bases from V and 5 bases from J, the junction contained 12 bases not matched to a gene. This CDR3 has 16 residues. Germline CDR1 reads SGHNT; CDR2 reads YYREEE (reference sequence). As DNA, the CDR3 is TGTGCCAGCAGCGCCTTCTCCCGGGGGGGCATAGATACGCAGTATTTT. Its translation is CASSAFSRGGIDTQYF. Looking up the rest from reference TRBV5-4 and TRBJ2-3 gives the full variable domain: ETGVTQSPTHLIKTRGQQVTLRCSSQSGHNTVSWYQQALGQGPQFIFQYYREEENGRGNFPPRFSGLQFPNYSSELNVNALELDDSALYLCASSAFSRGGIDTQYFGPGTRLTVL.

The CDR3 here is CASRRDRVHNSPLHF. The CDR3 DNA follows: TGTGCCAGCAGAAGAGACAGGGTTCATAATTCACCCCTCCACTTT. The chain uses TRBV6-5 and TRBJ1-6; 7 nucleotides agree with TRBD1. Per the germline V gene, CDR1 is MNHEY and CDR2 is SVGAGI. This CDR3 comprises 15 residues. Trimming cost V 6 bases and J 5 bases; bases outside gene matches: 7.

This clone was seen a single time. The gene calls are TRBV6-5 and TRBJ1-6, with 7 bases identical to TRBD1. Germline CDR1 is MNHEY and CDR2 is SVGAGI. Trimming at V came to 11 bases and at J to 13 bases, leaving 14 bases not matched to a gene. The CDR3 extends over 13 amino acids. CDR3 loop: CAGSWDSVSPLHF. In nucleotides, the CDR3 is TGTGCCGGCTCGTGGGACAGCGTCTCGCCCCTCCACTTT.

The genes are TRBV10-3 and TRBJ2-7; 8 nucleotides align to TRBD1. V dropped 10 bases and J dropped 3; count of bases not matched to a gene: 8. Germline CDR1 and CDR2: ENHRY and SYGVKD. The CDR3 consists of 13 residues. CDR3 DNA sequence: TGTGCCACCTCTGACAGGGGCAACTACGAGCAGTACTTC. Translating it yields CATSDRGNYEQYF.

The V gene is TRBV19, the J gene TRBJ2-1, with no clear D. The V gene's germline CDR1 is LNHDA and CDR2 SQIVND (reference sequence). This CDR3 comprises 14 residues. V was cut by 3 bases and J by 2 bases, with 8 bases left in between. The CDR3 nucleotides read TGTGCCAGTAGTATCGCGGCGGCCTACAATGAGCAGTTCTTC. As protein: CASSIAAAYNEQFF.

V usage is TRBV10-2 and J usage is TRBJ2-1, with D perhaps TRBD2 (5 bases). Trimming shortened V by 6 bases and J by 0 bases, and 15 bases separated the two germline ends. The CDR3 runs 16 residues. CDR1 is WSHSY and CDR2 is SAAADI in the germline V gene. CDR3 amino acids: CASRDLAPSSYNEQFF. CDR3 sequence (DNA): TGCGCCAGCAGAGATCTAGCCCCCAGCTCCTACAATGAGCAGTTCTTC.

This clone has just a few counts. The chain combines TRBV11-2 with TRBJ2-6; a weak D match, TRBD1 (6 bases). CDR1 SGHAT and CDR2 FQNNGV come from the germline V gene. This CDR3 contains 16 residues. V lost 1 base and J lost 4, with 11 bases in between. CDR3 residues: CASSLVSGAGANVLTF. As DNA, the CDR3 is TGTGCCAGCAGCTTAGTATCAGGGGCCGGGGCCAACGTCCTGACTTTC.

A few counts support this clone. The rearrangement links TRBV5-6 to TRBJ1-2; 8 nucleotides match TRBD1. The ends lost 4 bases at V and 4 bases at J; junction bases unmatched: 9. The CDR3 contains 15 residues. Per the germline V gene, CDR1 is SGHDT and CDR2 is YYEEEE. The CDR3 DNA reads TGTGCCAGCAGCACCCCGGGACAGGCCCTCTATGGCTACACCTTC. As protein: CASSTPGQALYGYTF.

The gene calls are TRBV6-1 and TRBJ2-6; possible D gene TRBD1, 5 bases. The CDR3 covers 16 residues. Germline loops: CDR1 MNHNS, CDR2 SASEGT. The V gene lost 0 bases and the J gene lost 4 bases, with 10 bases spanning the gap. As DNA, the CDR3 is TGTGCCAGCAGTGAAGCGATAGGGGTCGGGGCCAACGTCCTGACTTTC. This sequence encodes CASSEAIGVGANVLTF.

The genes are TRBV7-9 and TRBJ1-5, with TRBD1 as a possible D gene (5 bases). From germline, CDR1 is SEHNR and CDR2 FQNEAQ (reference sequence). The CDR3 covers 15 residues. V was shortened by 4 bases and J by 5 bases, with 15 bases between the two germline ends. Here the CDR3 reads CASSSEWGQDQPQHF. The DNA for the CDR3 is TGTGCCAGCAGCTCTGAGTGGGGCCAAGATCAGCCCCAGCATTTT.

This chain links TRBV19 with TRBJ1-2, with a weak D call TRBD1 (6 bases). The length of the CDR3 is 13 residues. CDR1 and CDR2 (germline): LNHDA, SQIVND (reference sequence). V lost 4 bases to trimming and J lost 4 bases, with 10 bases between them. This CDR3 is CASSTSGAYGYTF. CDR3 bases: TGTGCCAGTAGTACCTCAGGGGCCTATGGCTACACCTTC.

The rearrangement joins TRBV28 to TRBJ2-2, with D maybe TRBD1 (5 bases). Germline CDR1 reads MDHEN; CDR2 reads SYDVKM. The CDR3 is 16 amino acids. The V end lost 2 bases, the J end lost 6 bases, and 16 bases lay between the germline ends. The CDR3 DNA sequence: TGTGCCAGCAGTTTACCTCGCAGGGCCACACCCGGGGAGCTGTTTTTT. This codes for CASSLPRRATPGELFF. The whole variable domain, remainder taken from reference TRBV28 and TRBJ2-2, is DVKVTQSSRYLVKRTGEKVFLECVQDMDHENMFWYRQDPGLGLRLIYFSYDVKMKEKGDIPEGYSVSREKKERFSLILESASTNQTSMYLCASSLPRRATPGELFFGEGSRLTVL.

The J gene is TRBJ1-1, the V gene TRBV5-1; no firm D call. V was trimmed by 0 bases and J by 3 bases, leaving 15 bases between them. This CDR3 spans 16 amino acids. CDR1 is SGHRS and CDR2 is YFSETQ in the germline V gene. The CDR3 loop is CASSLGSNRVDTEAFF. CDR3 nucleotide sequence: TGCGCCAGCAGCTTGGGTTCCAATCGGGTAGACACTGAAGCTTTCTTT.

This clone showed up just a few times. The V and J genes are TRBV4-2 and TRBJ2-3, with 10 bases fitting TRBD2. Germline V gives CDR1 LGHNA, CDR2 YNFKEQ. The CDR3 runs to 16 residues. J lost 6 bases, V lost 1 base, and 7 bases had no gene match. CDR3 sequence reads: CASSQGLAGGGDTQYF. The DNA of the CDR3 is TGTGCCAGCAGCCAAGGTTTAGCGGGAGGCGGTGATACGCAGTATTTT.

The chain recombines TRBV5-8 with TRBJ1-6, with 8 positions matching TRBD1. Germline trimming cut 4 bases from V and 7 bases from J; bases unmatched to any gene: 7. This CDR3 is built from 15 residues. Germline V lookup: CDR1 SGHTS, CDR2 YDEGEE. The CDR3 DNA reads TGTGCCAGCAGCGAATCCGACAGGGGCAATTCACCCCTCCACTTT. This encodes CASSESDRGNSPLHF.

The chain recombines TRBV4-2 with TRBJ1-2, with D tentatively TRBD1 (6 bases). CDR3 size: 13 residues. The germline CDR1 and CDR2 sequences are LGHNA and YNFKEQ. Trimming shortened V by 0 bases and J by 10 bases, and 12 bases separated the two germline ends. CDR3 DNA sequence: TGTGCCAGCAGCCAAGAATCAGGGGTTGCCTACACCTTC. Amino acid sequence: CASSQESGVAYTF.

The rearrangement joins TRBV2 to TRBJ2-1, with 7 bases matching TRBD2. The CDR3 length is 14 residues. Unmatched junction bases numbered 7, after V lost 8 bases and J lost 3 bases. The germline gives CDR1 SNHLY, CDR2 FYNNEI. CDR3 loop: CASWTSWGYNEQFF. The CDR3 nucleotides read TGTGCCAGCTGGACTAGTTGGGGCTACAATGAGCAGTTCTTC.

The genes are TRBV3-1 (or the pseudogene TRBV3-2) and TRBJ2-5; TRBD2 matches at 7 bases. This CDR3 is 14 amino acids long. V gave up 3 bases and J gave up 1 base; unmatched junction bases: 2. Per germline, CDR1 LGHDT and CDR2 YNNKEL (reference sequence). CDR3 sequence reads: CASSHLAVQETQYF. CDR3 in DNA: TGTGCCAGCAGCCATCTAGCGGTCCAAGAGACCCAGTACTTC.

This rearrangement joins TRBV25-1 to TRBJ1-2, with 9 nucleotides matching TRBD1. CDR1 MGHDK and CDR2 SYGVNS come from the germline V gene. CDR3 size: 15 residues. Trimming at V came to 0 bases and at J to 7 bases, leaving 6 bases not matched to a gene. CDR3 residues: CASSEYGDRVGGYTF. CDR3 nucleotide sequence: TGTGCCAGCAGTGAATATGGGGACAGGGTGGGTGGCTACACCTTC.

This clone has a single count. CDR3: CASTGVTSTDTQYF. The CDR3 DNA sequence: TGCGCCAGCACCGGGGTTACTTCCACAGATACGCAGTATTTT. The chain has TRBV5-1 and TRBJ2-3; a weak D match, TRBD2 (5 bases). The CDR3 has 14 amino acids. The germline gives CDR1 SGHRS, CDR2 YFSETQ. The ends were cut back, 6 bases at V and 2 bases at J, with 13 bases in the middle.